A single sample is the source of the 8 T cell receptor beta chains below, sequenced in a study of blood T cell repertoires in COVID-19. Assay: immunoSEQ multiplex PCR; the TCRdb copy retains only in-frame clones and omits some. The sample includes hundreds of thousands of clones, roughly 91% of them seen just once. Source material: PBMCs or T cells enriched from blood (not recorded which). The source of these receptors is a woman in her sixties in a cohort exposed to, infected with or recovered from COVID-19 (not recorded which).

This clone was recorded only once. This CDR3 is CASSSTGPVTGELFF. As DNA, the CDR3 is TGTGCCAGCAGCTCGACAGGGCCTGTAACCGGGGAGCTGTTTTTT. The V and J genes are TRBV7-8 and TRBJ2-2, with TRBD1 matching 7 bases. Germline V CDR1 and CDR2: SGHVS, FQNEAQ. The J segment lost 5 bases and the V segment lost 4 bases, leaving 7 bases of the junction unmatched. The CDR3 runs 15 residues.

The gene calls are TRBV18 and TRBJ2-7; D is possibly TRBD1 (6 bases). The CDR3 spans 19 residues. V was pared by 3 bases and J by 2 bases, with 26 bases between. Per germline, CDR1 KGHSH and CDR2 LQKENI. CDR3 in DNA: TGTGCCAGCTCACCCACTAGAGAGAAGAGGGACAACAATACCTACGAGCAGTACTTC. Its protein is CASSPTREKRDNNTYEQYF.

This sequence joins TRBV10-3 and TRBJ2-4, with D unclear. The CDR3 covers 14 residues. Germline V gene lookup returns CDR1 ENHRY and CDR2 SYGVKD. V gave up 3 bases and J gave up 0 bases, with 6 bases separating them. The CDR3 sequence is CAISDSIAKNIQYF. The DNA for the CDR3 is TGTGCCATCAGTGATTCAATAGCCAAAAACATTCAGTACTTC.

This chain uses TRBV6-1 with TRBJ1-1; D remains unclear. The CDR3 is 13 amino acids. Trimming took 1 base from V and 11 from J, leaving 14 bases between them. Germline assignment: CDR1 MNHNS and CDR2 SASEGT. The CDR3 reads CASSEVGGLDAFF. The DNA of the CDR3 is TGTGCCAGCAGTGAAGTAGGCGGTCTAGACGCTTTCTTT.

The J gene is TRBJ2-7, the V gene TRBV6-2 or TRBV6-3; tentatively, D is TRBD1 (5 bases). V was cut by 2 bases and J by 1 base, with 12 bases left in between. The CDR3 spans 15 residues. In germline, CDR1 is MNHEY, CDR2 SVGEGT. The CDR3 sequence is CASSYRPGKSYEQYF. Written as DNA, the CDR3 is TGTGCCAGCAGTTACCGGCCAGGGAAGTCCTACGAGCAGTACTTC.

The rearrangement links TRBV7-2 to TRBJ2-7; 10 positions match TRBD1. Trimming at V came to 5 bases and at J to 5 bases, leaving 9 bases not matched to a gene. The CDR3 has 15 residues. CDR1 and CDR2 from the germline V gene are SGHTA and FQGNSA. The chain's CDR3 is CASSRPGQGINEQYF. The CDR3 region has the DNA TGTGCCAGCAGCAGACCGGGACAGGGGATCAACGAGCAGTACTTC.

The V and J genes are TRBV28 and TRBJ2-3; D possibly corresponds to TRBD1 (6 bases). The germline V gene has CDR1 MDHEN and CDR2 SYDVKM. V lost 3 bases to trimming and J lost 0 bases, with 19 bases between them. CDR3 size: 18 residues. This chain's CDR3 is CASSFILGGSSSTDTQYF. The CDR3 DNA follows: TGTGCCAGCAGTTTTATCTTAGGGGGTTCCTCTAGCACAGATACGCAGTATTTT.

V is TRBV28 and J is TRBJ1-1; D is undetermined. This CDR3 region has 15 residues. Per the germline V gene, CDR1 is MDHEN and CDR2 is SYDVKM. V was shortened by 4 bases and J by 4 bases, with 16 bases between the two germline ends. The CDR3 bases are TGTGCCAGCAGTTCCCGCGCCCCGAGCGGCACTGAAGCTTTCTTT. Translated, it gives CASSSRAPSGTEAFF.